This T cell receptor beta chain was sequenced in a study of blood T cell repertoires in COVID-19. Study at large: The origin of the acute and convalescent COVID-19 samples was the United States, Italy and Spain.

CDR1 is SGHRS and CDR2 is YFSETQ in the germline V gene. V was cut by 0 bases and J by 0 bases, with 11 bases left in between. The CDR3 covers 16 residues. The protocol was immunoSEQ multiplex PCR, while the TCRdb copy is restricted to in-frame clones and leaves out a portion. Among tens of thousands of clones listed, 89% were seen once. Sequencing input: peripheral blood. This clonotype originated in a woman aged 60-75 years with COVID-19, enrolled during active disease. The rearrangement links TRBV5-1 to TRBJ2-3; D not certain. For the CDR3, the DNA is TGCGCCAGCAGCTTGGGCCGCGAATTAAGCACAGATACGCAGTATTTT. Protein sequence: CASSLGRELSTDTQYF.